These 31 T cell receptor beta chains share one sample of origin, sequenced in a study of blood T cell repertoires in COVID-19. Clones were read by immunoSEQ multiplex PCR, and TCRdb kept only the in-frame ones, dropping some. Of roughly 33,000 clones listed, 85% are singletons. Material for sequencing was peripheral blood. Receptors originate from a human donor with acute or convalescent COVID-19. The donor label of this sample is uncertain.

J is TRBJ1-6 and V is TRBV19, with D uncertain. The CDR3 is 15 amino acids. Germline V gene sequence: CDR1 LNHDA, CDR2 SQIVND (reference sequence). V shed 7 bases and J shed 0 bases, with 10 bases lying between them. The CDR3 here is CASNSRSSYNSPLHF. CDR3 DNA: TGTGCCAGTAATTCCCGGAGCTCCTATAATTCACCCCTCCACTTT.

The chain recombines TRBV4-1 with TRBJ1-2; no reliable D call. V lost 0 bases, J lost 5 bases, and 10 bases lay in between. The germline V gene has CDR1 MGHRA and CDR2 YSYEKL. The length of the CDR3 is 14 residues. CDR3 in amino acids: CASSQEAGGYGYTF. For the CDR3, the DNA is TGCGCCAGCAGCCAAGAGGCAGGCGGGTATGGCTACACCTTC.

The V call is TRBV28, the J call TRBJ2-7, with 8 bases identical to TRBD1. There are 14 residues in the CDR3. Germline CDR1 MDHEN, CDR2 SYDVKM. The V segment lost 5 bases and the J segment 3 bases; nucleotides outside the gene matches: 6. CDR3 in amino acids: CASSKGQGVYEQYF. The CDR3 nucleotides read TGTGCCAGCAGTAAAGGACAGGGCGTCTACGAGCAGTACTTC.

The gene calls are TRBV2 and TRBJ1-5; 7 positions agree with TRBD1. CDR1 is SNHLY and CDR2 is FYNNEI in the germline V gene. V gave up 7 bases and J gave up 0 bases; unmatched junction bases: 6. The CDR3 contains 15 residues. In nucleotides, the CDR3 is TGTGCCAGCAAGGGACAGACGTATAGCAATCAGCCCCAGCATTTT. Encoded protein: CASKGQTYSNQPQHF.

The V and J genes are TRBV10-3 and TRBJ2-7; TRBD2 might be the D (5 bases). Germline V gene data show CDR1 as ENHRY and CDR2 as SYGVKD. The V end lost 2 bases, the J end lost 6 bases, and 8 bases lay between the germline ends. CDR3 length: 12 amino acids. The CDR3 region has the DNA TGTGCCATCAGTGAGGGTACTAGCGAGCAGTACTTC. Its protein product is CAISEGTSEQYF.

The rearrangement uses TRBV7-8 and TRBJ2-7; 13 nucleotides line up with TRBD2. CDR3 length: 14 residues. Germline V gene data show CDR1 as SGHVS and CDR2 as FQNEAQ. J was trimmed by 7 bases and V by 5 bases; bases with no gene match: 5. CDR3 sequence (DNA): TGTGCCAGCAGCCACAGGACTAGCGGGGGAGAGCAGTACTTC. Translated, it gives CASSHRTSGGEQYF.

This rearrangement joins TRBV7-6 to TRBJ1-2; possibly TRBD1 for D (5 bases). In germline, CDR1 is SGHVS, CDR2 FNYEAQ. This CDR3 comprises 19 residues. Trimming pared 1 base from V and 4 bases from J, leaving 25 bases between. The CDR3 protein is CASSLGSPFMTDISYGYTF. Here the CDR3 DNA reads TGTGCCAGCAGCTTAGGTTCCCCCTTTATGACAGATATTTCCTATGGCTACACCTTC.

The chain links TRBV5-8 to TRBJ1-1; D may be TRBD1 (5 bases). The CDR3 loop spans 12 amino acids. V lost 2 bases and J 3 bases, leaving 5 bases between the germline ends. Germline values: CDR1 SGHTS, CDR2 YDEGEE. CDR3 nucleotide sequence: TGTGCCAGCAGCTTAGGGGACACTGAAGCTTTCTTT. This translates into CASSLGDTEAFF.

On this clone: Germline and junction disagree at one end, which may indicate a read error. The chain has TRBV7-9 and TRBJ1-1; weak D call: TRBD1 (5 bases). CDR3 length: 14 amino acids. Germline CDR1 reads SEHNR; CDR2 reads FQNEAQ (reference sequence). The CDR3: CASTLQAKNTEAFF. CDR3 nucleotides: TGTGCCAGCACCTTACAGGCTAAGAACACTGAAGCTTTCTTT.

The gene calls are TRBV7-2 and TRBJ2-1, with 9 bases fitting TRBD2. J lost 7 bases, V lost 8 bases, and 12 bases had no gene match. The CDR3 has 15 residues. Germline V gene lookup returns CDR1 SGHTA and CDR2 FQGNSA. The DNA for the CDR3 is TGTGCCAGCGGCCGGGCTAGCGGGATGTGGAATGAGCAGTTCTTC. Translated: CASGRASGMWNEQFF.

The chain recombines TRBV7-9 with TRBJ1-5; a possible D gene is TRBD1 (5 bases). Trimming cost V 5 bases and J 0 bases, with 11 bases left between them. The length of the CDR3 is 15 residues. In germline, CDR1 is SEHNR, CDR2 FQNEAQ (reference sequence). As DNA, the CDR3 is TGTGCCAGCAGCCCGGGACTAGATAGCAATCAGCCCCAGCATTTT. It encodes CASSPGLDSNQPQHF.

CDR3 loop: CASSSGNSGGTYEQYF. CDR3 DNA: TGTGCCAGCAGCTCGGGAAATAGCGGGGGGACCTACGAGCAGTACTTC. The chain combines TRBV11-3 with TRBJ2-7; 10 bases are shared with TRBD2. J was trimmed by 2 bases and V by 4 bases; bases with no gene match: 8. Per the germline V gene, CDR1 is SGHNT and CDR2 is YENEEA. This CDR3 comprises 16 residues.

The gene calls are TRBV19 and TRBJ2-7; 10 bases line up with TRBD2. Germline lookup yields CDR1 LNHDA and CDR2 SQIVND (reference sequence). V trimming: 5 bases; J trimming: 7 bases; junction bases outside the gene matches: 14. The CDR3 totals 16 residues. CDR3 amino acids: CASSSGLAVPGGEQYF. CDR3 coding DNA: TGTGCCAGTAGTTCCGGACTAGCGGTACCTGGAGGAGAGCAGTACTTC.

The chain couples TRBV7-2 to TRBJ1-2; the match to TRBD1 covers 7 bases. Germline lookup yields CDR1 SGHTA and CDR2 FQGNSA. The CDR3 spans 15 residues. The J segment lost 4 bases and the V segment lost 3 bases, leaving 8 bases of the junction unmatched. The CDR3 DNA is TGTGCCAGCAGCTTTGGTGGGACAGCGGGCTATGGCTACACCTTC. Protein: CASSFGGTAGYGYTF.

The CDR3 sequence is CASSLGGDTGELFF. The CDR3 DNA reads TGCGCCAGCAGCTTAGGCGGAGACACCGGGGAGCTGTTTTTT. This chain connects TRBV5-1 to TRBJ2-2; no reliable D call. V was trimmed by 2 bases and J by 3 bases, leaving 8 bases between them. This CDR3 has 14 residues. From germline, CDR1 is SGHRS and CDR2 YFSETQ.

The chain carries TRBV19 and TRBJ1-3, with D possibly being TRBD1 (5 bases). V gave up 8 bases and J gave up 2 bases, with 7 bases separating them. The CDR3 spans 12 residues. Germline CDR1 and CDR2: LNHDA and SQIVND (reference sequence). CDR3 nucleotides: TGTGCCAGTGAGACAGCTGGAAACACCATATATTTT. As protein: CASETAGNTIYF. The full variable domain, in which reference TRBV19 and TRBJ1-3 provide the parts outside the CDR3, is DGGITQSPKYLFRKEGQNVTLSCEQNLNHDAMYWYRQDPGQGLRLIYYSQIVNDFQKGDIAEGYSVSREKKESFPLTVTSAQKNPTAFYLCASETAGNTIYFGEGSWLTVV.

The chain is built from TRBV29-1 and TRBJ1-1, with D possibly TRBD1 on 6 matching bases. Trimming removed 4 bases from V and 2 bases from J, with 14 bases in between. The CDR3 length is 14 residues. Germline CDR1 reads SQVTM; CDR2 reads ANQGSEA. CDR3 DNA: TGCAGCGTTGGGACCGGGACAAGTAACACTGAAGCTTTCTTT. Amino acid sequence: CSVGTGTSNTEAFF.

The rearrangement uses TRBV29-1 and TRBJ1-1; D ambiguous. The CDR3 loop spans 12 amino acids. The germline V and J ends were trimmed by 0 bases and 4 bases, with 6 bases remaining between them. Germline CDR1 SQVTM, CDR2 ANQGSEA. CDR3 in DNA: TGCAGCGTTGAAGAACCGGGCACTGAAGCTTTCTTT. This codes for CSVEEPGTEAFF. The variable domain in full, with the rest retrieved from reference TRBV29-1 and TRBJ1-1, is SAVISQKPSRDICQRGTSLTIQCQVDSQVTMMFWYRQQPGQSLTLIATANQGSEATYESGFVIDKFPISRPNLTFSTLTVSNMSPEDSSIYLCSVEEPGTEAFFGQGTRLTVV.

The CDR3 nucleotides read TGTGCCAGCAGCTTAGTCGGGGTCAACCAAGAGACCCAGTACTTC. Its protein product is CASSLVGVNQETQYF. The chain has TRBV7-2 and TRBJ2-5, with a weak D call TRBD2 (5 bases). Deletions cut 1 base from V and 0 bases from J, with 9 bases between. CDR1 and CDR2 (germline): SGHTA, FQGNSA. This CDR3 spans 15 amino acids.

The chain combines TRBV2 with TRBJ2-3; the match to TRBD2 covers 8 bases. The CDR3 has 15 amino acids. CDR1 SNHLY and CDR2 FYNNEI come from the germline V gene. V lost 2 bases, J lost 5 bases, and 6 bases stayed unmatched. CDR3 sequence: CASSEQGLDLDTQYF. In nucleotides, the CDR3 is TGTGCCAGCAGTGAACAGGGACTAGATTTAGATACGCAGTATTTT.

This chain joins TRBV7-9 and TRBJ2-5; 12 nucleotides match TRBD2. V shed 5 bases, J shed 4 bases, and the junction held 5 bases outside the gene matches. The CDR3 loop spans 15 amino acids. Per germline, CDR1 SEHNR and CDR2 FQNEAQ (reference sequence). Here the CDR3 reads CASSQLAGGPETQYF. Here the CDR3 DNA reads TGTGCCAGCAGCCAACTAGCGGGAGGACCAGAGACCCAGTACTTC.

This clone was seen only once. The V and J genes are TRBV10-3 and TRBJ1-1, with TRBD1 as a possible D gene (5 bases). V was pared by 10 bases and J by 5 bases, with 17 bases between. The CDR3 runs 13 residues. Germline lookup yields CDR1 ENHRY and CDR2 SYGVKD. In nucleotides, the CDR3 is TGTGCCACCGACCCCGGGGGTGGTACTGAAGCTTTCTTT. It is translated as CATDPGGGTEAFF.

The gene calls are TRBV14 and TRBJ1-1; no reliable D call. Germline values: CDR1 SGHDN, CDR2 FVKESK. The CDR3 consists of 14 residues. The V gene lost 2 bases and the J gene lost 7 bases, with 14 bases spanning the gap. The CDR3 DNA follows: TGTGCCAGCAGCCAAAACCCCGAGCAGCGTGAAGCTTTCTTT. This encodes CASSQNPEQREAFF.

The CDR3 bases are TGCAGTGCTATCCTCTTAAACATTCAGTACTTC. Encoded protein: CSAILLNIQYF. V usage is TRBV20-1 and J usage is TRBJ2-4; D unclear. V was trimmed by 4 bases and J by 6 bases, leaving 7 bases between them. Looked up from germline, CDR1 is DFQATT and CDR2 is SNEGSKA (reference sequence). This CDR3 has 11 amino acids.

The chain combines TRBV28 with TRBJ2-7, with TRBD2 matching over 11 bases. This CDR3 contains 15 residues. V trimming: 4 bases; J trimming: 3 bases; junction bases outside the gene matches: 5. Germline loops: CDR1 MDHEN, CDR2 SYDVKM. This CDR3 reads CASSSPGTSGYEQYF. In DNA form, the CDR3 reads TGTGCCAGCAGTTCGCCCGGGACTAGCGGCTACGAGCAGTACTTC. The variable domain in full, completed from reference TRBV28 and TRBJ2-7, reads DVKVTQSSRYLVKRTGEKVFLECVQDMDHENMFWYRQDPGLGLRLIYFSYDVKMKEKGDIPEGYSVSREKKERFSLILESASTNQTSMYLCASSSPGTSGYEQYFGPGTRLTVT.

This CDR3 is CASSQDPLGQGRTDTQYF. The CDR3 nucleotides read TGCGCCAGCAGCCAAGACCCCCTTGGACAGGGGAGGACAGATACGCAGTATTTT. This chain uses TRBV4-1 with TRBJ2-3; 9 nucleotides line up with TRBD1. Germline V gene sequence: CDR1 MGHRA, CDR2 YSYEKL. CDR3 length: 18 amino acids. V trimming: 0 bases; J trimming: 3 bases; junction bases outside the gene matches: 10.

The CDR3 reads CASSYDTGGLDTQYF. In DNA, the CDR3 is TGTGCCAGCAGTTACGATACGGGGGGTTTAGATACGCAGTATTTT. This sequence joins TRBV6-2 or TRBV6-3 and TRBJ2-3; TRBD2 aligns across 7 bases. This CDR3 comprises 15 residues. The germline V gene has CDR1 MNHEY and CDR2 SVGEGT. Germline trimming cut 2 bases from V and 5 bases from J; bases unmatched to any gene: 7.

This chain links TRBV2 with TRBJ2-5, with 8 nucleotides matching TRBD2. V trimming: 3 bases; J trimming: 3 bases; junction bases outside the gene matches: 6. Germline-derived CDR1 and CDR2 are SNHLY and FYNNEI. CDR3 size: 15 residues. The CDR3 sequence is CASSEGGTSEETQYF. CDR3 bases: TGTGCCAGCAGTGAGGGTGGGACTAGTGAAGAGACCCAGTACTTC. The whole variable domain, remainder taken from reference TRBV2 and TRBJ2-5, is EPEVTQTPSHQVTQMGQEVILRCVPISNHLYFYWYRQILGQKVEFLVSFYNNEISEKSEIFDDQFSVERPDGSNFTLKIRSTKLEDSAMYFCASSEGGTSEETQYFGPGTRLLVL.

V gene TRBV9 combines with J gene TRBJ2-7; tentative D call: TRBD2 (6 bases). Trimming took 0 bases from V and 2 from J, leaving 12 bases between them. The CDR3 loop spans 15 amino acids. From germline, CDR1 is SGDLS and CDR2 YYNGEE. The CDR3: CASSVGYLAAYEQYF. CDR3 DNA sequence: TGTGCCAGCAGCGTAGGTTACTTAGCGGCCTACGAGCAGTACTTC. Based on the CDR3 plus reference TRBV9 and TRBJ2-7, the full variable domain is DSGVTQTPKHLITATGQRVTLRCSPRSGDLSVYWYQQSLDQGLQFLIQYYNGEERAKGNILERFSAQQFPDLHSELNLSSLELGDSALYFCASSVGYLAAYEQYFGPGTRLTVT.

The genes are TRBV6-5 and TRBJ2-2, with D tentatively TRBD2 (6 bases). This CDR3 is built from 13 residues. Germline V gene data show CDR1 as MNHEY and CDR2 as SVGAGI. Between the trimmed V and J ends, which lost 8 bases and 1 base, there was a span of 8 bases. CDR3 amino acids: CASGTLNTGELFF. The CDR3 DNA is TGTGCCAGCGGGACTCTGAACACCGGGGAGCTGTTTTTT.

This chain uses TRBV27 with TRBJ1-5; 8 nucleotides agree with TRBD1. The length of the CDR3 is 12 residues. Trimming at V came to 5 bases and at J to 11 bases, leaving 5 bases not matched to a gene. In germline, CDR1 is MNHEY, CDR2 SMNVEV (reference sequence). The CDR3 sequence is CASSGRQGTQHF. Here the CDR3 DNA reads TGTGCCAGCAGTGGCCGACAGGGGACCCAGCATTTT.